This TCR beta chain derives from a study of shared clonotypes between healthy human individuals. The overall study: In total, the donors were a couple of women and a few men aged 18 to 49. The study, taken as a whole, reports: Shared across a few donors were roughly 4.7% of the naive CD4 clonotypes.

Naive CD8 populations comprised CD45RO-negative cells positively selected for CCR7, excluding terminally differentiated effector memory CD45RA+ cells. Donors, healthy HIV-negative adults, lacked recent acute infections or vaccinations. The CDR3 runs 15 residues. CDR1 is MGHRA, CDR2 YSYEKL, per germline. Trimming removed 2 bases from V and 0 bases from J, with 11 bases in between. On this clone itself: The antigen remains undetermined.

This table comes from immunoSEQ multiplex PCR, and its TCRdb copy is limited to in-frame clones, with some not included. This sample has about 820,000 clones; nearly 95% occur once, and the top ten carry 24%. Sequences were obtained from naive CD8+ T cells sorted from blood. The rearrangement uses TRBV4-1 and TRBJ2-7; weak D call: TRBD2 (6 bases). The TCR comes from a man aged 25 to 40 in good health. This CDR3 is CASSQSLASSYEQYF. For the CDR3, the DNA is TGCGCCAGCAGCCAAAGTCTAGCGAGCTCCTACGAGCAGTACTTC.